The 30 T cell receptor beta chains below all came from one sample that was sequenced in a study of CD8+ T cells in alopecia areata. RNA was extracted and reverse transcribed into cDNA as the sequencing template. Sequencing used immunoSEQ multiplex PCR; TCRdb keeps in-frame clones, though not all of them. The sample holds about 110,000 clones; roughly 60% are singletons and the top ten take 20%. The sample comprised CD8+ T cells sorted from blood. Receptors were obtained from a human donor in good health.

Only a few counts were recorded for this clone. The chain links TRBV23-1 to TRBJ2-4, with D uncertain. TRBV23-1 is known as an ORF, though its function is uncertain. The length of the CDR3 is 14 residues. V lost 6 bases and J 2 bases, leaving 11 bases between the germline ends. CDR3 sequence reads: CASSVGRSKNIQYF. For the CDR3, the DNA is TGCGCCAGCAGCGTGGGAAGGTCCAAAAACATTCAGTACTTC.

This clone occurred once. The V and J genes are TRBV7-9 and TRBJ2-7, with unresolved D. The ends were cut back, 5 bases at V and 3 bases at J, with 11 bases in the middle. The CDR3 runs to 13 residues. The germline CDR1 and CDR2 sequences are SEHNR and FQNEAQ (reference sequence). The CDR3 loop reads CASSAEQSYEQYF. The CDR3 coding sequence is TGTGCCAGCAGCGCCGAACAGAGCTACGAGCAGTACTTC.

The chain joins TRBV5-6 to TRBJ1-1; the D is unclear. The V end was cut by 0 bases, the J end by 10 bases, with 13 bases between. CDR3 length: 13 amino acids. Germline CDR1 reads SGHDT; CDR2 reads YYEEEE. CDR3 protein: CASSLVGSERAFF. The CDR3, as DNA: TGTGCCAGCAGCTTGGTAGGCTCTGAACGAGCTTTCTTT.

V gene TRBV27 combines with J gene TRBJ2-5; TRBD1 aligns across 7 bases. Germline CDR1 MNHEY, CDR2 SMNVEV (reference sequence). The CDR3 is made up of 15 amino acids. V was clipped by 0 bases and J by 5 bases; unmatched bases: 6. The CDR3 coding sequence is TGTGCCAGCAGTTTATCAGAGGGGGCTGGTGAGACCCAGTACTTC. Encoded protein: CASSLSEGAGETQYF.

The chain is built from TRBV29-1 and TRBJ2-1; D not resolved. The CDR3 is made up of 14 amino acids. Germline-derived CDR1 and CDR2 are SQVTM and ANQGSEA. V lost 4 bases and J lost 6, with 16 bases in between. CDR3 bases: TGCAGCGTTGCTGGGCCCCTGGGCCGCAATGAGCAGTTCTTC. Amino acid sequence: CSVAGPLGRNEQFF.

This clone came up once. V usage is TRBV29-1 and J usage is TRBJ1-4; no reliable D call. This CDR3 is 12 amino acids long. The germline V gene encodes CDR1 SQVTM and CDR2 ANQGSEA. Trimming took 0 bases from V and 5 from J, leaving 4 bases between them. The CDR3 DNA is TGCAGCGTTGAAGAGGGAAATGAAAAACTGTTTTTT. It codes for CSVEEGNEKLFF.

V gene TRBV5-1 combines with J gene TRBJ2-2; 9 nucleotides line up with TRBD2. Germline CDR1 and CDR2: SGHRS and YFSETQ. V lost 4 bases and J lost 6; bases outside the gene matches: 10. The CDR3 loop spans 16 amino acids. The CDR3 bases are TGCGCCAGCAGCCCGCGGGGGGGCACCGGGGCCGGGGAGCTGTTTTTT. The encoded protein is CASSPRGGTGAGELFF.

The gene calls are TRBV11-2 and TRBJ2-7; unclear D gene. V lost 6 bases to trimming and J lost 1 base, with 4 bases between them. CDR3 length: 11 amino acids. Germline values: CDR1 SGHAT, CDR2 FQNNGV. The CDR3 sequence is CASSYSYEQYF. The CDR3 DNA reads TGTGCCAGCAGTTATTCCTACGAGCAGTACTTC.

The gene calls are TRBV7-9 and TRBJ2-3; a weak D match, TRBD2 (6 bases). Germline lookup yields CDR1 SEHNR and CDR2 FQNEAQ (reference sequence). V lost 5 bases and J lost 1, with 7 bases in between. The CDR3 runs to 13 residues. In DNA, the CDR3 is TGTGCCAGCAGCCCGGGGGGCACAGATACGCAGTATTTT. Translated, it gives CASSPGGTDTQYF.

This chain uses TRBV11-2 with TRBJ2-1; 7 bases line up with TRBD2. V shed 5 bases and J 1 base; nucleotides not matched to a gene: 5. This CDR3 is 15 amino acids long. CDR1 is SGHAT, CDR2 FQNNGV, per germline. The CDR3 region is CASSLSGESYNEQFF. Written as DNA, the CDR3 is TGTGCCAGCAGCCTCAGCGGGGAGTCCTACAATGAGCAGTTCTTC.

This clone was counted only a few times. The CDR3 DNA reads as TGTGCCAGCAGCCCAAGCGGAAGCGGGGTAGAAGAGACCCAGTACTTC. The encoded protein is CASSPSGSGVEETQYF. The chain uses TRBV4-2 and TRBJ2-5, with TRBD2 identical over 7 bases. The CDR3 extends over 16 amino acids. Germline lookup yields CDR1 LGHNA and CDR2 YNFKEQ. V lost 4 bases and J lost 3; bases outside the gene matches: 11.

This clone has only a few counts. The chain employs TRBV29-1 and TRBJ2-1; a weak D match, TRBD1 (5 bases). Looked up from germline, CDR1 is SQVTM and CDR2 is ANQGSEA. The CDR3 loop spans 13 amino acids. The V gene lost 7 bases and the J gene lost 4 bases, with 14 bases spanning the gap. The CDR3 DNA is TGCAGCGCCCCGGATGACAGTTACAATGAGCAGTTCTTC. Protein sequence: CSAPDDSYNEQFF.

DNA of the CDR3: TGTGCCAGCAACCACCTTATGTGGACTATGGGAGAGACCCAGTACTTC. It encodes CASNHLMWTMGETQYF. The chain links TRBV7-2 to TRBJ2-5; a possible D gene is TRBD2 (6 bases). Germline V gene data show CDR1 as SGHTA and CDR2 as FQGNSA. The CDR3 is made up of 16 amino acids. Trimming cost V 7 bases and J 4 bases, with 22 bases left between them.

Only a few counts were recorded for this clone. This rearrangement joins TRBV7-2 to TRBJ2-5; possibly TRBD2 for D (5 bases). Germline V gene data show CDR1 as SGHTA and CDR2 as FQGNSA. CDR3 length: 14 amino acids. V was shortened by 2 bases and J by 3 bases, with 10 bases between the two germline ends. The CDR3 region has the DNA TGTGCCAGCAGCTTAACCGAGGGAGAAGAGACCCAGTACTTC. It encodes CASSLTEGEETQYF.

V usage is TRBV30 and J usage is TRBJ2-3; perhaps TRBD2 as D (5 bases). Looked up from germline, CDR1 is GTSNPN and CDR2 is SVGIG (reference sequence). V was shortened by 5 bases and J by 3 bases, with 15 bases between the two germline ends. There are 14 residues in the CDR3. CDR3 residues: CAWGVSAWTDTQYF. The CDR3 coding sequence is TGTGCCTGGGGGGTTAGCGCTTGGACAGATACGCAGTATTTT. Full variable domain (outside the CDR3, taken from reference TRBV30 and TRBJ2-3): SQTIHQWPATLVQPVGSPLSLECTVEGTSNPNLYWYRQAAGRGLQLLFYSVGIGQISSEVPQNLSASRPQDRQFILSSKKLLLSDSGFYLCAWGVSAWTDTQYFGPGTRLTVL.

This clone was counted a few times. V usage is TRBV2 and J usage is TRBJ2-1; 13 bases line up with TRBD2. Per germline, CDR1 SNHLY and CDR2 FYNNEI. V dropped 6 bases and J dropped 15; count of bases not matched to a gene: 5. This CDR3 has 12 residues. The CDR3: CASSGLAGDGFF. The CDR3 DNA sequence: TGTGCCAGCAGCGGACTAGCGGGGGACGGGTTCTTC.

The chain employs TRBV7-9 and TRBJ2-3; TRBD1 or TRBD2 may be the D gene (5 bases each). This CDR3 comprises 14 residues. The ends were cut back, 5 bases at V and 5 bases at J, with 14 bases in the middle. CDR1 and CDR2 from the germline V gene are SEHNR and FQNEAQ (reference sequence). This CDR3 is CASSPGTVLDTQYF. The CDR3 DNA is TGTGCCAGCAGCCCCGGGACCGTCCTAGATACGCAGTATTTT.

The chain uses TRBV7-9 and TRBJ2-7; 7 bases are a match to TRBD1. V lost 0 bases and J lost 4; bases outside the gene matches: 3. CDR1 is SEHNR, CDR2 FQNEAQ, per germline (reference sequence). The CDR3 is 14 residues long. The CDR3 spells CASSLAGTAYEQYF. In nucleotides, the CDR3 is TGTGCCAGCAGCTTAGCCGGGACAGCGTACGAGCAGTACTTC.

This clone turned up a few times. The rearrangement links TRBV18 to TRBJ2-1, with D unclear. The CDR3 length is 13 residues. Looked up from germline, CDR1 is KGHSH and CDR2 is LQKENI. Trimming pared 2 bases from V and 4 bases from J, leaving 6 bases between. The DNA of the CDR3 is TGTGCCAGCTCACCAACAGCTTACAATGAGCAGTTCTTC. Its translation is CASSPTAYNEQFF.

The chain carries TRBV5-6 and TRBJ1-2; weak D call: TRBD1 (5 bases). The CDR3 runs 15 residues. Trimming took off 1 base at V and 5 bases at J, with 15 bases between the two ends. Germline CDR1 SGHDT, CDR2 YYEEEE. The CDR3 is CASSLSAGEWYGYTF. Here the CDR3 DNA reads TGTGCCAGCAGCTTGTCAGCGGGGGAATGGTATGGCTACACCTTC. Full variable domain (missing parts from reference TRBV5-6 and TRBJ1-2): DAGVTQSPTHLIKTRGQQVTLRCSPKSGHDTVSWYQQALGQGPQFIFQYYEEEERQRGNFPDRFSGHQFPNYSSELNVNALLLGDSALYLCASSLSAGEWYGYTFGSGTRLTVV.

This chain links TRBV15 with TRBJ2-5; 7 bases are shared with TRBD1. The germline CDR1 and CDR2 sequences are LNHNV and YYDKDF (reference sequence). The CDR3 extends over 16 amino acids. The V gene end was trimmed by 1 base and the J gene end by 4 bases; junction bases not matched to a gene: 9. CDR3 in amino acids: CATSRADRASAETQYF. The CDR3 DNA reads TGTGCCACCAGCAGAGCCGACAGGGCGAGTGCAGAGACCCAGTACTTC.

The chain employs TRBV9 and TRBJ1-2; D remains ambiguous. The germline V and J ends were trimmed by 2 bases and 1 base, with 9 bases remaining between them. Per germline, CDR1 SGDLS and CDR2 YYNGEE. The CDR3 is made up of 14 amino acids. This CDR3 is CASSVSGVNYGYTF. The CDR3 nucleotides are TGTGCCAGCAGCGTGAGCGGAGTTAACTATGGCTACACCTTC.

The chain carries TRBV5-1 and TRBJ2-3; D possibly corresponds to TRBD1 (6 bases). The CDR3 loop spans 17 amino acids. The V end was cut by 0 bases, the J end by 8 bases, with 22 bases between. Germline V CDR1 and CDR2: SGHRS, YFSETQ. The CDR3 is CASSLDERQGLTLTQYF. CDR3 DNA: TGCGCCAGCAGCTTGGACGAGCGGCAGGGGCTAACCCTTACGCAGTATTTT.

This clone was detected only a few times. The CDR3 spells CASSQSSGAGNQPQHF. In DNA, the CDR3 is TGCGCCAGCAGTCAATCATCAGGGGCCGGCAATCAGCCCCAGCATTTT. The V call is TRBV23-1, the J call TRBJ1-5, with a weak D call TRBD1 (6 bases). TRBV23-1 is treated as an ORF (open reading frame) with a function not yet certain. The V gene lost 0 bases and the J gene lost 2 bases, with 11 bases spanning the gap. The CDR3 has 16 residues.

This clone was found a few times. This rearrangement joins TRBV7-6 to TRBJ2-1; TRBD1 agrees at 7 bases. The CDR3 is 14 amino acids. Germline-derived CDR1 and CDR2 are SGHVS and FNYEAQ. The V and J ends lost 5 bases and 10 bases, in that order; junction bases with no gene match: 11. The chain's CDR3 is CASSQQTGLWEQFF. CDR3 in DNA: TGTGCCAGCAGCCAGCAGACAGGGCTGTGGGAGCAGTTCTTC. Supplemented by reference TRBV7-6 and TRBJ2-1, the full variable domain reads GAGVSQSPRYKVTKRGQDVALRCDPISGHVSLYWYRQALGQGPEFLTYFNYEAQQDKSGLPNDRFSAERPEGSISTLTIQRTEQRDSAMYRCASSQQTGLWEQFFGPGTRLTVL.

V usage is TRBV4-1 and J usage is TRBJ2-5; D remains unclear. V lost 0 bases to trimming and J lost 9 bases, with 5 bases between them. This CDR3 region has 11 residues. In germline, CDR1 is MGHRA, CDR2 YSYEKL. Here the CDR3 reads CASSQEGPQYF. The DNA for the CDR3 is TGCGCCAGCAGCCAAGAAGGGCCCCAGTACTTC.

This rearrangement joins TRBV7-9 to TRBJ2-7, with a possible D match to TRBD2 (6 bases). The CDR3 has 13 amino acids. Looked up from germline, CDR1 is SEHNR and CDR2 is FQNEAQ (reference sequence). V lost 5 bases, J lost 6 bases, and 14 bases lay in between. The CDR3 loop reads CASSPGTAAEQYF. The CDR3 coding sequence is TGTGCCAGCAGCCCCGGGACTGCTGCCGAGCAGTACTTC.

The V gene is TRBV29-1, the J gene TRBJ2-3, with 7 bases that match TRBD1. CDR3 length equals 15 residues. Per germline, CDR1 SQVTM and CDR2 ANQGSEA. After removal of 3 bases from V and 2 bases from J, the junction contained 8 bases not matched to a gene. This CDR3 is CSVDFDRVNTDTQYF. The CDR3 bases are TGCAGCGTTGACTTCGACAGGGTCAACACAGATACGCAGTATTTT.

This clone showed up just a few times. The sample has other DNA sequences that encode this CDR3 too. The genes are TRBV13 and TRBJ2-3, with D possibly TRBD1 on 5 matching bases. Germline lookup yields CDR1 PRHDT and CDR2 FYEKMQ (reference sequence). This CDR3 has 15 amino acids. V lost 3 bases and J lost 1, with 11 bases in between. The CDR3 nucleotides are TGTGCCAGCAGCTTGGGTGGACACGGCACAGATACGCAGTATTTT. Residues: CASSLGGHGTDTQYF.

The rearrangement links TRBV5-6 to TRBJ1-2; D is ambiguous. Germline CDR1 SGHDT, CDR2 YYEEEE. The CDR3 has 15 amino acids. The V gene lost 0 bases and the J gene lost 6 bases, with 15 bases spanning the gap. The CDR3 nucleotides are TGTGCCAGCAGCTTGGGATTCCTGAACGGGCATGGCTACACCTTC. This encodes CASSLGFLNGHGYTF.